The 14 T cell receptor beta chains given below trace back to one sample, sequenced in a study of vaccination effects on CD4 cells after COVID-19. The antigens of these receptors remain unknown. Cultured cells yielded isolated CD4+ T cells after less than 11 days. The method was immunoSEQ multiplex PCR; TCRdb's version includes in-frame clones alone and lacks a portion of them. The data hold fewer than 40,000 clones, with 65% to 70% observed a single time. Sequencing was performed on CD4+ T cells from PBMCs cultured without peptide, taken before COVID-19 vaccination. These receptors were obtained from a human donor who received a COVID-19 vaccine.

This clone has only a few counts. The CDR3 nucleotides read TGTGCCAGCTCACCAGAAACTCAGGGTATCGGTGGTCAGTACTTC. It yields the protein CASSPETQGIGGQYF. The J gene is TRBJ2-7, the V gene TRBV18, with D maybe TRBD1 (5 bases). The CDR3 sequence is 15 residues long. Trimming removed 2 bases at V and 10 bases at J, with 21 bases between. Germline V CDR1 and CDR2: KGHSH, LQKENI.

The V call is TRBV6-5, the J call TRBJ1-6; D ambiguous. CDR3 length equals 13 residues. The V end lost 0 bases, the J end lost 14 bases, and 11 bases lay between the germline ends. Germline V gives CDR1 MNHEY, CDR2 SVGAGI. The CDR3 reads CASSYSKPPALHF. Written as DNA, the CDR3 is TGTGCCAGCAGTTACTCGAAACCCCCCGCCCTCCACTTT.

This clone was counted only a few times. CDR3 sequence (DNA): TGTGCCAGCAGCCCCTATGCGCAGGGAGGTCTAGAAGCTTTCTTT. Protein product: CASSPYAQGGLEAFF. This chain links TRBV7-9 with TRBJ1-1, with D maybe TRBD1 (5 bases). Deletions cut 5 bases from V and 8 bases from J, with 21 bases between. This CDR3 is built from 15 residues. Germline V gene sequence: CDR1 SEHNR, CDR2 FQNEAQ (reference sequence).

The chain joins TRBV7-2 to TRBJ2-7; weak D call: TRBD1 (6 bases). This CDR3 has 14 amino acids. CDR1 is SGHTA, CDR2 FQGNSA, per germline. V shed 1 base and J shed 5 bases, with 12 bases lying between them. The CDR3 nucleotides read TGTGCCAGCAGCTTAGAACAGGGACGACACGAGCAGTACTTC. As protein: CASSLEQGRHEQYF. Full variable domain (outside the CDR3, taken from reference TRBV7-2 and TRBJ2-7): GAGVSQSPSNKVTEKGKDVELRCDPISGHTALYWYRQSLGQGLEFLIYFQGNSAPDKSGLPSDRFSAERTGGSVSTLTIQRTQQEDSAVYLCASSLEQGRHEQYFGPGTRLTVT.

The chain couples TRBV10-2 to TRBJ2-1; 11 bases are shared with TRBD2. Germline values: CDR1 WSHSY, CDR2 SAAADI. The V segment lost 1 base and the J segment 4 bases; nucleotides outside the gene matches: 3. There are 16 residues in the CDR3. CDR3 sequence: CASSEWASGGYNEQFF. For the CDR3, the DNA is TGCGCCAGCAGTGAGTGGGCTAGCGGGGGGTACAATGAGCAGTTCTTC.

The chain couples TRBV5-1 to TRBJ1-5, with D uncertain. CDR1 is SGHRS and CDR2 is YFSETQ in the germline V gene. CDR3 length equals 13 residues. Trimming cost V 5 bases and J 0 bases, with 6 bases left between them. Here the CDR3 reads CASSRDSNQPQHF. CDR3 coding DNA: TGCGCCAGCAGTCGCGATAGCAATCAGCCCCAGCATTTT.

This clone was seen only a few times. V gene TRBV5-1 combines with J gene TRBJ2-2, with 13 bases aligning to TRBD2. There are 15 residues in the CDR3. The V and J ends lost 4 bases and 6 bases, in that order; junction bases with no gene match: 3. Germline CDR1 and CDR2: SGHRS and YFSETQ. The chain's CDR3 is CASSTGLAGAGELFF. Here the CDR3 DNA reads TGCGCCAGCAGCACCGGACTAGCGGGAGCCGGGGAGCTGTTTTTT.

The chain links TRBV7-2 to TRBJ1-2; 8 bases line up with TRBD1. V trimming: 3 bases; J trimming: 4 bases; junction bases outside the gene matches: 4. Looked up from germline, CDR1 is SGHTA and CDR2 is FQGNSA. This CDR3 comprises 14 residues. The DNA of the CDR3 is TGTGCCAGCAGCTTGACAGGGGCGGGCTATGGCTACACCTTC. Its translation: CASSLTGAGYGYTF.

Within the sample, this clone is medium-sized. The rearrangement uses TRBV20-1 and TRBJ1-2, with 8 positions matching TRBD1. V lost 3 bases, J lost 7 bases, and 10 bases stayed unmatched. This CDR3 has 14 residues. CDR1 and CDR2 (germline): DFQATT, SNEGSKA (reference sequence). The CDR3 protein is CSASQGAGLGGYTF. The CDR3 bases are TGCAGTGCTAGTCAGGGGGCTGGCCTGGGTGGCTACACCTTC.

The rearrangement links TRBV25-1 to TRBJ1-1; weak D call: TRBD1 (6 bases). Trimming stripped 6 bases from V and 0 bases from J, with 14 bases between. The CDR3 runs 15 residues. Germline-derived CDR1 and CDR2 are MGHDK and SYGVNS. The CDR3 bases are TGTGCCAGCAGGGAAACAGGGCGGATGAACACTGAAGCTTTCTTT. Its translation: CASRETGRMNTEAFF.

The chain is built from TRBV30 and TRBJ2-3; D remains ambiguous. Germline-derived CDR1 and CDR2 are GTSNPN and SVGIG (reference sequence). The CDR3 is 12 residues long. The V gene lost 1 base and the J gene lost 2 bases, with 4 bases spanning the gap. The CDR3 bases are TGTGCCTGGAGTGAGTCCACAGATACGCAGTATTTT. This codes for CAWSESTDTQYF.

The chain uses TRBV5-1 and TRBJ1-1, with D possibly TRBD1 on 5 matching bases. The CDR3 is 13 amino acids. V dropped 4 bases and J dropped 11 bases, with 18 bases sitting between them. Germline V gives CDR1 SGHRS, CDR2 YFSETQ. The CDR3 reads CASSLRGGEAAFF. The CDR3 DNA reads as TGCGCCAGCAGCCTCCGGGGCGGCGAGGCGGCTTTCTTT.

This CDR3 reads CASFKAGSEQYF. The CDR3 nucleotides read TGTGCCAGCTTTAAAGCGGGAAGCGAGCAGTACTTC. The chain uses TRBV3-1 (or the pseudogene TRBV3-2) and TRBJ2-7; TRBD2 matches 7 bases. CDR3 length: 12 residues. CDR1 LGHDT and CDR2 YNNKEL come from the germline V gene (reference sequence). V was clipped by 8 bases and J by 6 bases; unmatched bases: 7.

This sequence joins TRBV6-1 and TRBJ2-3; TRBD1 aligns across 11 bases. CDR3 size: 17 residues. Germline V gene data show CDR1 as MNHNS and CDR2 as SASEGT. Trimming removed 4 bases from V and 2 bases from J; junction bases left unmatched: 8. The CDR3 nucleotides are TGTGCCAGCAGTGCTGCCTTGGGACAGGGGGACACAGATACGCAGTATTTT. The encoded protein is CASSAALGQGDTDTQYF.